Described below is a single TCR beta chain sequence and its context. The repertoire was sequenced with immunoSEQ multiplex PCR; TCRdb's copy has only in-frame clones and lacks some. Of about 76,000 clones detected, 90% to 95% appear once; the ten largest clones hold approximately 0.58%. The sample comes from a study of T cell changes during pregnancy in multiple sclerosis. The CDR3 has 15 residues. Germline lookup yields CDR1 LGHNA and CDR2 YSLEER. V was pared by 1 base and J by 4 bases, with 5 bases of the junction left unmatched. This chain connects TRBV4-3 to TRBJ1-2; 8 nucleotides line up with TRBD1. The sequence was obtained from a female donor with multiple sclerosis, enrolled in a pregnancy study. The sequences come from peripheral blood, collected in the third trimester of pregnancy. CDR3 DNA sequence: TGCGCCAGCAGCCAAGGGACAGGGACTCTCTATGGCTACACCTTC. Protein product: CASSQGTGTLYGYTF.